This T cell receptor (beta chain) appears in the sequencing data of a study of cytomegalovirus exposure and HLA in healthy donors. For this clone: Its ends do not fully match the called genes, so a read error is possible.

The PCR ran on 60 Vbeta and 13 Jbeta primers. Under the authors' procedure: Later reanalysis found around 74 million unique TCR beta chains, roughly 10 million of them shared. Sequencing was performed with immunoSEQ multiplex PCR; in TCRdb, only in-frame clones are kept and a portion is missing. V, J and clone size are taken as reported in that table, and D and trimming were inferred from the DNA itself. The table shows 100,000 or so clones, with around 74% occurring only once. The donors (healthy individuals) were bone marrow donors. The CDR3 totals 13 residues. Germline CDR1 is MNHNS and CDR2 is SASEGT.

This chain connects TRBV6-1 to TRBJ2-7; perhaps TRBD1 as D (5 bases). The sequence derives from a young man in good health and CMV-seropositive. Sequencing was carried out using PBMCs. The CDR3 region has the DNA TGTGCCGGCAGTGCTTTAGGGGCCTACGAGCAGTACTTC. It codes for CAGSALGAYEQYF.